This T cell receptor (beta chain) is from a study of radiation and T cells in renal cell carcinoma. Points from the study as a whole: Top 100 clonotypes averaged approximately 50% in irradiated versus about 43% in nephrectomy-only tumors.

TCRdb's copy holds only in-frame clones and misses some; the assay was immunoSEQ multiplex PCR. The sample holds approximately 12,000 clones, around two thirds seen once. Concerning this clone itself: Its antigen is still unknown.

Noted treatment: treatment-naive control, cytoreductive nephrectomy. Germline loops: CDR1 SEHNR, CDR2 FQNEAQ (reference sequence). J was trimmed by 2 bases and V by 4 bases; bases with no gene match: 3. The CDR3 has 14 amino acids. This material consisted of tumor tissue, taken from a patient whose treatment was nephrectomy without radiotherapy. The V call is TRBV7-9, the J call TRBJ2-5; 8 bases match TRBD2. The source is a woman at least 80 years old with renal cell carcinoma. CDR3 region: CASSSEREQETQYF. The CDR3 DNA is TGTGCCAGCAGCTCCGAGCGGGAGCAAGAGACCCAGTACTTC.